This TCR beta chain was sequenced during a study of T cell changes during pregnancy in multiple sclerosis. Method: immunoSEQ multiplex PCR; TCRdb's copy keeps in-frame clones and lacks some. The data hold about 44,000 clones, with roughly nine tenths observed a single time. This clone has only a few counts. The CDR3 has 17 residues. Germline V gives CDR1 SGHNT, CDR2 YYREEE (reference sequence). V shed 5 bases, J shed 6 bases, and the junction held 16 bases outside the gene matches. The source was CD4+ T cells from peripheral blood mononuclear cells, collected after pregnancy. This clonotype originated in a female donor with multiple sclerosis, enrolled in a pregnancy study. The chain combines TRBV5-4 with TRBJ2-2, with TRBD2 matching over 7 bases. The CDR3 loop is CASSTTGGRALAGELFF. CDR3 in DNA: TGTGCCAGCAGTACCACTGGGGGGAGGGCCTTGGCCGGGGAGCTGTTTTTT.